The clone carrying this TCR beta chain was picked up one time. Its antigen is as yet unknown. This sample is part of a study of neoadjuvant anti-PD-1 for oral cavity cancer. Turning to the study itself: Patients without progression got a fourth dose around day 43.

The CDR3 covers 14 residues. V gave up 1 base and J gave up 8 bases, with 14 bases separating them. The germline CDR1 and CDR2 sequences are MGHRA and YSYEKL. Noted time point: after neoadjuvant nivolumab, at surgical resection. Patients had HPV-negative, locally advanced oral cavity squamous cell carcinoma. General study findings and limits: Higher pretreatment blood Treg/Th17 ratios correlated with higher pretreatment blood and lower post-treatment tumor TCRbeta clonality. TCR analyses covered only a few patients per response group.

Sequencing used immunoSEQ multiplex PCR; TCRdb keeps in-frame clones, though not all of them. The data hold some 33,000 clones, with roughly 80% observed a single time. Sequencing was performed on PBMCs, taken after nivolumab (anti-PD-1) treatment. This clonotype originated in a person aged 35-79 years with oral cavity squamous cell carcinoma. The chain employs TRBV4-1 and TRBJ2-5; no clear D gene. CDR3 nucleotide sequence: TGCGCCAGCAGCCAAGGGACGTCCGAGAGCACCCAGTACTTC. Translating it yields CASSQGTSESTQYF.